A selection of T cell receptor beta chains follows, all from one sample in a study of T cell responses to AZD1222 COVID-19 vaccine. Measured with immunoSEQ multiplex PCR; TCRdb has only the in-frame clones, and not every one. The data show roughly 100,000 clones, approximately 88% seen once. Sequencing was performed on peripheral blood, taken on day 0 of AZD1222 vaccination. These TCRs come from an adult in good health. The CDR3 runs from the conserved cysteine through the conserved F or W. The D gene is left open where the match is weak. Rows give clone size only sometimes, using once, few, many, or a class for an expanded clone.

abundance: .; j_gene: TRBJ1-2; d_gene: .; v_gene: TRBV5-5; CDR3nt: TGTGCCAGCAGCTTGTTGGCAGGACCCCAATTTAACTATGGCTACACCTTC; CDR3aa: CASSLLAGPQFNYGYTF
abundance: .; j_gene: TRBJ1-5; d_gene: .; v_gene: TRBV7-9; CDR3nt: TGTGCCAGCAGCCCCGTAGGTCTGGAGAATCAGCCCCAGCATTTT; CDR3aa: CASSPVGLENQPQHF
abundance: .; j_gene: TRBJ1-2; d_gene: .; v_gene: TRBV4-3; CDR3nt: TGCGCCAGCAGCCAAGAGCGGACTCTCGTCGGCGGCTACACCTTC; CDR3aa: CASSQERTLVGGYTF
abundance: few; j_gene: TRBJ2-1; d_gene: .; v_gene: TRBV30; CDR3nt: TGTGCCTGGAGTCTTGGTGGGAGGAACAATGAGCAGTTCTTC; CDR3aa: CAWSLGGRNNEQFF
abundance: .; j_gene: TRBJ1-2; d_gene: TRBD1; v_gene: TRBV19; CDR3nt: TGTGCCAGTAGTACCTCCGGGACAGGGGTGAGGTATGGCTACACCTTC; CDR3aa: CASSTSGTGVRYGYTF
abundance: few; j_gene: TRBJ2-7; d_gene: TRBD2; v_gene: TRBV6-5; CDR3nt: TGTGCCAGCAGTTACTCGGCTAGCGGAATCGCCTACGAGCAGTACTTC; CDR3aa: CASSYSASGIAYEQYF
abundance: .; j_gene: TRBJ2-1; d_gene: TRBD2; v_gene: TRBV19; CDR3nt: TGTGCCAGTAGTCGTTCTAGCGGGGGGTTGGATGAGCAGTTCTTC; CDR3aa: CASSRSSGGLDEQFF
abundance: .; j_gene: TRBJ2-7; d_gene: .; v_gene: TRBV18; CDR3nt: TGTGCCAGCTCACCGAACAGGGAAGGTCTCGAGCAGTACTTC; CDR3aa: CASSPNREGLEQYF
abundance: .; j_gene: TRBJ2-1; d_gene: TRBD1; v_gene: TRBV19; CDR3nt: TGTGCCAGTAGTTTCATCTCACAGGGGGCAAATGAGCAGTTCTTC; CDR3aa: CASSFISQGANEQFF
abundance: .; j_gene: TRBJ1-2; d_gene: TRBD1; v_gene: TRBV7-2; CDR3nt: TGTGCCAGCAGCCGCGGGACAGGGGGTTACTATGGCTACACCTTC; CDR3aa: CASSRGTGGYYGYTF
abundance: .; j_gene: TRBJ2-7; d_gene: TRBD2; v_gene: TRBV4-3; CDR3nt: TGCGCCAGCAGTCAGTTACTAGCGGGAGGCTCCTACGAGCAGTACTTC; CDR3aa: CASSQLLAGGSYEQYF
abundance: .; j_gene: TRBJ1-2; d_gene: TRBD1; v_gene: TRBV28; CDR3nt: TGTGCCAGCAGACAGGGGACTGGTTATGGCTACACCTTC; CDR3aa: CASRQGTGYGYTF
abundance: .; j_gene: TRBJ2-2; d_gene: .; v_gene: TRBV29-1; CDR3nt: TGCAGCGTTGAAAGGGGGGTGGGCACCGGGGAGCTGTTTTTT; CDR3aa: CSVERGVGTGELFF
abundance: .; j_gene: TRBJ2-5; d_gene: TRBD2; v_gene: TRBV5-1; CDR3nt: TGCGCCAGCAGCTTGGGGACTAGCGGGGAGACCCAGTACTTC; CDR3aa: CASSLGTSGETQYF
abundance: .; j_gene: TRBJ2-3; d_gene: .; v_gene: TRBV19; CDR3nt: TGTGCTGCCGGACAGCGCACAGATACGCAGTATTTT; CDR3aa: CAAGQRTDTQYF
abundance: few; j_gene: TRBJ1-6; d_gene: .; v_gene: TRBV19; CDR3nt: TGTGCCAGTGGGCCACAGAGGGTGAGCTCCTATAATTCACCCCTCCACTTT; CDR3aa: CASGPQRVSSYNSPLHF
abundance: .; j_gene: TRBJ1-3; d_gene: .; v_gene: TRBV28; CDR3nt: TGTGCCAGCATCCCTCACAGGCGCCCCAACACCATATATTTT; CDR3aa: CASIPHRRPNTIYF
abundance: .; j_gene: TRBJ2-4; d_gene: TRBD1; v_gene: TRBV28; CDR3nt: TGTGCCAGCAGCTTTCAAAGGACAGGGGGTAACATTCAGTACTTC; CDR3aa: CASSFQRTGGNIQYF
abundance: .; j_gene: TRBJ1-1; d_gene: TRBD1; v_gene: TRBV6-6; CDR3nt: TGTGCCAGCAGTTTCCCGGAGAGGGGGCTCACTGAAGCTTTCTTT; CDR3aa: CASSFPERGLTEAFF
abundance: once; j_gene: TRBJ1-5; d_gene: .; v_gene: TRBV5-5; CDR3nt: TGTGCCAGCACCATTGGGGATTTCACAGGGAATCAGCCCCAGCATTTT; CDR3aa: CASTIGDFTGNQPQHF
abundance: .; j_gene: TRBJ2-7; d_gene: TRBD2; v_gene: TRBV24-1; CDR3nt: TGTGCCACCAGTGCGGGGGGCTACGAGCAGTACTTC; CDR3aa: CATSAGGYEQYF
abundance: once; j_gene: TRBJ2-7; d_gene: .; v_gene: TRBV11-2; CDR3nt: TGTGCCAGCAGCAATGACAGAGCCTACGAGCAGTACTTC; CDR3aa: CASSNDRAYEQYF
abundance: .; j_gene: TRBJ1-5; d_gene: .; v_gene: TRBV4-2; CDR3nt: TGTGCCAGCAGCCAAGTGGGTAGCAGGCAGCCCCAGCATTTT; CDR3aa: CASSQVGSRQPQHF